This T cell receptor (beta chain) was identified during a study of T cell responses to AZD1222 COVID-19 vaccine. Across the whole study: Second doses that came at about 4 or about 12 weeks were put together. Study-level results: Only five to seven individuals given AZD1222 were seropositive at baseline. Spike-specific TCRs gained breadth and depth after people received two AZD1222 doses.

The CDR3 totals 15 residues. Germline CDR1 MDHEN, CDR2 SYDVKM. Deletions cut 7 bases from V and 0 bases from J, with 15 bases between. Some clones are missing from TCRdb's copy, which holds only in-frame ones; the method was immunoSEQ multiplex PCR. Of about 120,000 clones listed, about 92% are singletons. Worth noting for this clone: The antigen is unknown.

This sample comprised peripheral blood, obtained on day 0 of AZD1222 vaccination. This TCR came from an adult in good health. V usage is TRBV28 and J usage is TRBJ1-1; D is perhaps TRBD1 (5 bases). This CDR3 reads CASNTRVSMNTEAFF. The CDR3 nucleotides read TGTGCCAGCAATACCAGGGTTTCCATGAACACTGAAGCTTTCTTT.